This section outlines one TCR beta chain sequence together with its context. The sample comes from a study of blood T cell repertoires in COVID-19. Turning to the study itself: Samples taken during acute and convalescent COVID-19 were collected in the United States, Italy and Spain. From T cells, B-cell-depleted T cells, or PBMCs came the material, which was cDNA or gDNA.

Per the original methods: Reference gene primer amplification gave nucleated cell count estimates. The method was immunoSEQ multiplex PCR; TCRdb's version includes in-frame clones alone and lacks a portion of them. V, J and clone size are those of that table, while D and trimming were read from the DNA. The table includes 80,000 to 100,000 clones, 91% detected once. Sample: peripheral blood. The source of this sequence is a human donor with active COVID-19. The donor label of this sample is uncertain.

The CDR3 sequence is CASSGSGGADEQYF. CDR3 coding DNA: TGTGCCAGCAGTGGAAGCGGGGGGGCCGACGAGCAGTACTTC. This chain uses TRBV6-2 or TRBV6-3 with TRBJ2-7; 10 nucleotides match TRBD2. Germline CDR1 is MNHEY and CDR2 is SVGEGT. The V and J ends lost 5 bases and 5 bases, in that order; junction bases with no gene match: 6. The CDR3 totals 14 residues.